This TCR beta chain came from a study of blood T cells in healthy people across ages. Study-wide points: Because sorting was not performed, PBMCs prevented conclusive naive versus antigen-experienced comparison. Unknown donor CMV status possibly confounded expanded clonotype changes.

Extraction yielded at least 6 micrograms of total RNA per sample. In regard to this clonotype: Its target is unknown.

The CDR3 has 13 residues. Trimming took 7 bases from V and 3 from J, leaving 7 bases between them. A sample-barcoded 5' primer and a J-beta primer mix were used in a second PCR of roughly 7 to 11 cycles. Using its own MiXCR run on the 5' RACE reads, TCRdb lists one record per CDR3 protein. Here the sample spans approximately 600,000 distinct CDR3 sequences, roughly 50% being singletons. What was sequenced was blood. This rearrangement joins TRBV12-3 or TRBV12-4 to TRBJ1-6; D not resolved. This TCR came from a man in his sixties in good health. The CDR3, as DNA: TGTGCCAGCATGTGGTTCTATAATTCACCCCTCCACTTT. It yields the protein CASMWFYNSPLHF.